This record looks at one TCR beta chain sequence and its context. This CDR3 is 16 amino acids long. V was shortened by 0 bases and J by 4 bases, with 11 bases between the two germline ends. The germline V gene encodes CDR1 SGHDT and CDR2 YYEEEE. The data are from a study of blood T cell repertoires in COVID-19. Across the study: There were acute and convalescent COVID-19 samples, and they came from the United States, Italy and Spain. T cells, B-cell-depleted T cells, or PBMCs supplied cDNA or gDNA.

Seattle patient enrollment occurred during active infection, with longitudinal follow-up thereafter. TCRdb's copy holds only in-frame clones and misses some; the assay was immunoSEQ multiplex PCR. The repertoire consists of fewer than 300,000 clones, with roughly 84% occurring once and the leading ten covering 0.7% to 1%. The source material was peripheral blood. V usage is TRBV5-6 and J usage is TRBJ1-6; D is ambiguous. The receptor was isolated from a human donor with COVID-19, enrolled during active disease. The donor label of this sample is uncertain. The CDR3 loop is CASSLGVVQYNSPLHF. DNA of the CDR3: TGTGCCAGCAGCTTGGGGGTAGTACAGTATAATTCACCCCTCCACTTT.